The 8 T cell receptor beta chains below all came from one sample that was sequenced in a study of tumor-infiltrating lymphocytes in primary liver carcinoma. The tissue used was unsorted bulk material of about 19-33 mg. RNA and DNA were co-extracted from it with the AllPrep DNA/RNA mini kit. Constant-region priming of 500 ng total RNA yielded TCR beta cDNA. Libraries of TCR beta came from three nested multiplex PCR rounds with slightly modified ARM-PCR. A C-beta reverse primer and TRBV1-TRBV30 forward primers served in each of the first two PCR rounds, at about 9 cycles apiece. Using its own MiXCR run on the multiplex PCR reads, TCRdb lists one record per CDR3 protein. Of around 47,000 distinct CDR3 sequences detected, 65% to 85% appear once; the ten largest clones hold about 18%. The sample taken for sequencing was liver tumor tissue from sampling region 2. Described subset: tumor region T2, inferior pole. The receptor set was obtained from a man aged 35-49 years with primary liver carcinoma and hepatitis B virus infection.

With respect to this clonotype: At one boundary the junction diverges from the germline segment, which might be a read error. This sequence joins TRBV11-3 and TRBJ2-1; D gene ambiguous. Per germline, CDR1 SGHNT and CDR2 YENEEA. There are 12 residues in the CDR3. Here the CDR3 reads CASSLNANEQLF. In nucleotides, the CDR3 is TGTGCCAGCAGCCTAAATGCCAATGAGCAACTCTTC.

This clonotype was detected a few times. Being one base from a much bigger clone, this may be a read error. The CDR3 bases are TGTGTCAGCAGACAGCCGACTAGCGGGAGATACCATGAGCAGTTCTTC. Translated: CVSRQPTSGRYHEQFF. This rearrangement joins TRBV28 to TRBJ2-1; 12 positions agree with TRBD2. CDR3 length: 16 amino acids. The germline V gene encodes CDR1 MDHEN and CDR2 SYDVKM.

As for this clonotype: An end of the junction does not agree with germline; a read error may underlie this. This chain joins TRBV7-2 and TRBJ2-1; 7 bases are shared with TRBD2. This CDR3 has 14 residues. The germline V gene has CDR1 SGHTA and CDR2 FQGNSA. CDR3 sequence: CDSSLQAGTNEQFF. In DNA form, the CDR3 reads TGTGACAGCAGCTTACAAGCGGGAACTAATGAGCAGTTCTTC.

The chain links TRBV11-2 to TRBJ2-7; D is possibly TRBD1 or TRBD2 (5 bases each). CDR3 length: 15 amino acids. V lost 1 base, J lost 4 bases, and 14 bases lay in between. Germline values: CDR1 SGHAT, CDR2 FQNNGV. The CDR3 is CASSLGDGNSYEQYF. CDR3 DNA: TGTGCCAGCAGCTTAGGGGACGGAAATTCATACGAGCAGTACTTC.

On this clonotype itself: Sequence at one end of the junction differs from germline and may be a read error. This sequence joins TRBV6-1 and TRBJ1-5; tentatively, D is TRBD1 (5 bases). The CDR3 is 14 amino acids. Germline CDR1 reads MNHNS; CDR2 reads SASEGT. CDR3 DNA: TGTGCCAACAGTGAAGGATGGGGGTATCAGCCCCGGCATTTT. It translates to CANSEGWGYQPRHF.

Comment on this clonotype: One end of the junction fails to match germline, which may point to a read error. The chain has TRBV11-2 and TRBJ2-1; D is undetermined. Germline values: CDR1 SGHAT, CDR2 FQNNGV. CDR3 length equals 16 residues. CDR3 protein: CASSSYGVYRNNEQFF. DNA for the CDR3: TGTGCCAGCAGCTCTTATGGGGTATATCGCAACAATGAACAGTTCTTC.

As to this clonotype: Without the conserved terminal phenylalanine or tryptophan, this CDR3 likely stems from a read error. The J gene is TRBJ2-5, the V gene TRBV4-3; D is perhaps TRBD1 or TRBD2 (5 bases each). Germline CDR1 is LGHNA and CDR2 is YSLEER. V lost 4 bases to trimming and J lost 3 bases, with 15 bases between them. The CDR3 is 15 amino acids. The CDR3 coding sequence is TGCGCCAGCAGCCGACAAGCGGAAGGGGAAGAGACCCAGTACCTC. Its translation: CASSRQAEGEETQYL.

Comment on this clonotype: The junction departs from germline at one end; a sequencing error may be responsible. The chain carries TRBV4-1 and TRBJ2-1, with a tentative D call TRBD2 (5 bases). Germline assignment: CDR1 MGHRA and CDR2 YSYEKL. This CDR3 has 21 residues. The CDR3 sequence is CASRHIPGSGKAIRSYNEQFF. CDR3 sequence (DNA): TGCGCCAGCCGCCATATCCCGGGGAGCGGCAAGGCAATCCGCTCCTACAATGAGCAGTTCTTC.